One sample yielded the 20 T cell receptor beta chains listed below, sequenced in a study of cytomegalovirus exposure and HLA in healthy donors. Primers included in the PCR were 60 Vbeta and 13 Jbeta primers. Clones were read by immunoSEQ multiplex PCR, and TCRdb kept only the in-frame ones, dropping some. The data hold roughly 140,000 clones, with 70% to 85% observed a single time. The sample taken for sequencing was PBMCs. These receptors all stem from a male donor in good health and CMV-seronegative.

This chain uses TRBV6-5 with TRBJ2-7; TRBD1 aligns across 8 bases. The CDR3 spans 15 residues. V was clipped by 5 bases and J by 0 bases; unmatched bases: 6. Germline V gene sequence: CDR1 MNHEY, CDR2 SVGAGI. This CDR3 reads CASSRQQGVSYEQYF. CDR3 nucleotide sequence: TGTGCCAGCAGTCGGCAACAGGGGGTCTCCTACGAGCAGTACTTC.

The V call is TRBV12-5, the J call TRBJ1-1; possible D gene TRBD1, 5 bases. V was clipped by 6 bases and J by 0 bases, with 11 bases between them. This CDR3 is 14 amino acids long. CDR1 is LGHNT and CDR2 is FRNRAP in the germline V gene. The CDR3 reads CASGLGLLNTEAFF. The CDR3, as DNA: TGTGCTAGTGGACTGGGACTTTTGAACACTGAAGCTTTCTTT.

This clone was seen only a few times. This same CDR3 is encoded by further DNA sequences in the sample. The rearrangement links TRBV7-2 to TRBJ2-3; no firm D call. In germline, CDR1 is SGHTA, CDR2 FQGNSA. Deletions cut 2 bases from V and 2 bases from J, with 8 bases between. The CDR3 covers 14 residues. In DNA, the CDR3 is TGTGCCAGCAGCTTATCACTTGACACAGATACGCAGTATTTT. Translated, it gives CASSLSLDTDTQYF.

The chain employs TRBV4-1 and TRBJ2-7; TRBD1 is a possible D gene (6 bases). The germline V gene has CDR1 MGHRA and CDR2 YSYEKL. The CDR3 consists of 13 residues. V lost 4 bases and J 4 bases, leaving 11 bases between the germline ends. CDR3 nucleotide sequence: TGCGCCAGCAGCCCGACAGGAATTTACGAGCAGTACTTC. It specifies CASSPTGIYEQYF.

The V and J genes are TRBV5-4 and TRBJ2-7, with TRBD1 as a possible D gene (6 bases). Germline-derived CDR1 and CDR2 are SGHNT and YYREEE (reference sequence). Trimming shortened V by 0 bases and J by 2 bases, and 9 bases separated the two germline ends. CDR3 length: 14 residues. CDR3 sequence reads: CASSLGDKPYEQYF. In nucleotides, the CDR3 is TGTGCCAGCAGCTTGGGGGACAAGCCCTACGAGCAGTACTTC.

V usage is TRBV6-5 and J usage is TRBJ1-5; 11 nucleotides match TRBD1. This CDR3 is 14 amino acids long. V gave up 6 bases and J gave up 5 bases; unmatched junction bases: 3. In germline, CDR1 is MNHEY, CDR2 SVGAGI. CDR3 loop: CASRPDRGHQPQHF. CDR3 DNA: TGTGCCAGCAGACCGGACAGGGGGCATCAGCCCCAGCATTTT.

This chain joins TRBV5-6 and TRBJ2-7, with D tentatively TRBD1 (5 bases). This CDR3 contains 13 residues. Germline lookup yields CDR1 SGHDT and CDR2 YYEEEE. Trimming removed 0 bases from V and 6 bases from J, with 10 bases in between. Written as DNA, the CDR3 is TGTGCCAGCAGCTTGGCAGGGCTGGGCGAGCAGTACTTC. It codes for CASSLAGLGEQYF.

The J gene is TRBJ2-1, the V gene TRBV7-6, with TRBD2 identical over 9 bases. Germline V gene lookup returns CDR1 SGHVS and CDR2 FNYEAQ. The CDR3 runs to 18 residues. J gave up 0 bases and V 3 bases, and 9 bases lay outside the gene matches. In nucleotides, the CDR3 is TGTGCCAGCAGCTTGGAACTAGCGGGCTTAATCTCCTACAATGAGCAGTTCTTC. It codes for CASSLELAGLISYNEQFF.

The chain is built from TRBV4-1 and TRBJ1-1, with a weak D call TRBD1 (6 bases). The CDR3 extends over 15 amino acids. Trimming stripped 4 bases from V and 8 bases from J, with 20 bases between. Looked up from germline, CDR1 is MGHRA and CDR2 is YSYEKL. The CDR3 region is CASSPRTVSSSEAFF. Written as DNA, the CDR3 is TGCGCCAGCAGCCCTAGGACAGTATCTTCTTCGGAAGCTTTCTTT.

The J gene is TRBJ2-7, the V gene TRBV4-3, with no clear D. CDR1 is LGHNA and CDR2 is YSLEER in the germline V gene. Between the trimmed V and J ends, which lost 1 base and 2 bases, there was a span of 6 bases. The CDR3 runs to 13 residues. CDR3 sequence (DNA): TGCGCCAGCAGCCAAGGGGCAACCTACGAGCAGTACTTC. This codes for CASSQGATYEQYF.

The gene calls are TRBV29-1 and TRBJ1-4, with TRBD1 as a possible D gene (6 bases). CDR1 SQVTM and CDR2 ANQGSEA come from the germline V gene. Deletions cut 6 bases from V and 3 bases from J, with 20 bases between. The CDR3 sequence is 16 residues long. CDR3 sequence reads: CSVGGGKGGSNEKLFF. Here the CDR3 DNA reads TGCAGCGTAGGGGGGGGTAAGGGGGGATCTAATGAAAAACTGTTTTTT.

The chain couples TRBV5-1 to TRBJ2-7; 14 bases line up with TRBD2. The CDR3 extends over 17 amino acids. CDR1 is SGHRS, CDR2 YFSETQ, per germline. The J segment lost 1 base and the V segment lost 2 bases, leaving 5 bases of the junction unmatched. The CDR3 loop reads CASSFGLAGGGSYEQYF. CDR3 DNA sequence: TGCGCCAGCAGCTTTGGACTAGCGGGAGGCGGGTCCTACGAGCAGTACTTC.

The CDR3 bases are TGTGCCAGCACGAGCGGGAGTTTCGACGAGCAGTACTTC. The encoded protein is CASTSGSFDEQYF. The V call is TRBV6-5, the J call TRBJ2-7, with 8 positions matching TRBD2. V dropped 7 bases and J dropped 5; count of bases not matched to a gene: 7. The CDR3 sequence is 13 residues long. CDR1 and CDR2 from the germline V gene are MNHEY and SVGAGI.

The genes are TRBV7-9 and TRBJ1-1; D unresolved. Germline assignment: CDR1 SEHNR and CDR2 FQNEAQ (reference sequence). The CDR3 loop spans 15 amino acids. Deletions cut 1 base from V and 3 bases from J, with 12 bases between. CDR3 nucleotide sequence: TGTGCCAGCAGCTTAGGCTTGGCCTTTGACACTGAAGCTTTCTTT. Translated, it gives CASSLGLAFDTEAFF.

This clone came up once. The chain recombines TRBV27 with TRBJ2-5, with D possibly TRBD1 on 6 matching bases. This CDR3 has 14 amino acids. The V end was cut by 6 bases, the J end by 3 bases, with 14 bases between. Germline V gene data show CDR1 as MNHEY and CDR2 as SMNVEV (reference sequence). CDR3 in amino acids: CASSPGQLKETQYF. CDR3 bases: TGTGCCAGCAGCCCGGGACAACTTAAAGAGACCCAGTACTTC.

J is TRBJ2-5 and V is TRBV9; tentative D call: TRBD1 (6 bases). V dropped 3 bases and J dropped 4 bases, with 7 bases sitting between them. The CDR3 runs to 12 residues. Looked up from germline, CDR1 is SGDLS and CDR2 is YYNGEE. CDR3 sequence: CASSAQGETQYF. Written as DNA, the CDR3 is TGTGCCAGCAGCGCACAGGGAGAGACCCAGTACTTC.

This clone was detected a few times. One base separates it from a far larger clone, so it is likely a read error. The same CDR3 can be traced to other DNA sequences in this sample. This rearrangement joins TRBV2 to TRBJ2-2; D not certain. The CDR3 is 12 residues long. V gave up 9 bases and J gave up 8 bases, with 13 bases separating them. Germline CDR1 is SNHLY and CDR2 is FYNNEI. CDR3 coding DNA: TGTGCCAGTAGAAAGAGAGAAGGGGAGCTGTTTTTT. Its translation is CASRKREGELFF.

This chain joins TRBV2 and TRBJ2-2; 9 bases line up with TRBD1. With 10 bases clipped from V and 6 bases from J, the junction kept 12 bases outside the gene matches. The V gene's germline CDR1 is SNHLY and CDR2 FYNNEI. The CDR3 sequence is 15 residues long. The CDR3 DNA follows: TGTGCCACCCATAGGAGGGACAGGGTTCCCGGGGAGCTGTTTTTT. This gives the protein CATHRRDRVPGELFF.

The chain employs TRBV9 and TRBJ1-1; D ambiguous. The germline V and J ends were trimmed by 3 bases and 1 base, with 10 bases remaining between them. The germline V gene has CDR1 SGDLS and CDR2 YYNGEE. This CDR3 comprises 14 residues. The CDR3 coding sequence is TGTGCCAGCAGCGCCCACCGGGGGAACACTGAAGCTTTCTTT. Encoded protein: CASSAHRGNTEAFF.

This chain uses TRBV1 with TRBJ2-1; TRBD2 is the table's D call and was not checked against the DNA. TRBV1 constitutes a pseudogene. The CDR3 is 16 residues long. CDR3 residues: CTSSHTTTTRTSEEFF. In nucleotides, the CDR3 is TGCACCAGCAGCCACACCACTACTACGCGGACTAGCGAGGAGTTCTTC.